These 14 T cell receptor beta chains share one sample of origin, sequenced in a study of CD8+ T cells in alopecia areata. Treatment specified: oral pan-JAK inhibitor, 5-10 mg twice daily. The sequencing template was cDNA reverse transcribed from extracted RNA. Repertoires were generated with immunoSEQ multiplex PCR, while TCRdb's copy carries only in-frame clones and drops some. Of about 150,000 clones listed, nearly 55% are singletons. The sequenced sample was CD8+ T cells sorted from blood, obtained at week 4, from a patient treated with tofacitinib. The receptors stem from a human donor with alopecia areata.

The chain carries TRBV6-5 and TRBJ2-7, with a tentative D call TRBD2 (6 bases). The CDR3 sequence is 13 residues long. The V end lost 6 bases, the J end lost 3 bases, and 12 bases lay between the germline ends. Looked up from germline, CDR1 is MNHEY and CDR2 is SVGAGI. CDR3 DNA sequence: TGTGCCAGCAGCCCCGGGGGAATCTACGAGCAGTACTTC. It translates to CASSPGGIYEQYF.

Only a few counts were recorded for this clone. The same CDR3 arises from other DNA sequences in this sample as well. The rearrangement joins TRBV9 to TRBJ2-1; tentatively, D is TRBD2 (5 bases). Germline loops: CDR1 SGDLS, CDR2 YYNGEE. There are 12 residues in the CDR3. The ends were cut back, 2 bases at V and 6 bases at J, with 6 bases in the middle. For the CDR3, the DNA is TGTGCCAGCAGCGTCGAGGGCAATGAGCAGTTCTTC. Protein product: CASSVEGNEQFF.

J is TRBJ1-2 and V is TRBV7-9; tentative D call: TRBD1 (5 bases). Germline CDR1 SEHNR, CDR2 FQNEAQ (reference sequence). The CDR3 sequence is 14 residues long. The germline V and J ends were trimmed by 7 bases and 5 bases, with 17 bases remaining between them. The CDR3 protein is CASTPGGAGYGYTF. CDR3 nucleotide sequence: TGTGCCAGCACTCCCGGAGGGGCCGGGTATGGCTACACCTTC. The variable domain in full, with the rest retrieved from reference TRBV7-9 and TRBJ1-2, is DTGVSQNPRHKITKRGQNVTFRCDPISEHNRLYWYRQTLGQGPEFLTYFQNEAQLEKSRLLSDRFSAERPKGSFSTLEIQRTEQGDSAMYLCASTPGGAGYGYTFGSGTRLTVV.

This clone was seen more than once but under ten times. This rearrangement joins TRBV6-5 to TRBJ2-3; no definite D call. CDR1 is MNHEY and CDR2 is SVGAGI in the germline V gene. The CDR3 covers 15 residues. V lost 5 bases to trimming and J lost 0 bases, with 12 bases between them. The CDR3 region has the DNA TGTGCCAGCAGTCCAGGTGATGGGAGCACAGATACGCAGTATTTT. Translating it yields CASSPGDGSTDTQYF.

The chain employs TRBV18 and TRBJ2-7; a possible D gene is TRBD1 (6 bases). The CDR3 contains 14 residues. V lost 3 bases, J lost 3 bases, and 12 bases lay in between. Germline V lookup: CDR1 KGHSH, CDR2 LQKENI. The CDR3 DNA reads as TGTGCCAGCTCACCCGGACAGATTAACTACGAGCAGTACTTC. Translating gives CASSPGQINYEQYF. Looking up the rest from reference TRBV18 and TRBJ2-7 gives the full variable domain: NAGVMQNPRHLVRRRGQEARLRCSPMKGHSHVYWYRQLPEEGLKFMVYLQKENIIDESGMPKERFSAEFPKEGPSILRIQQVVRGDSAAYFCASSPGQINYEQYFGPGTRLTVT.

The V call is TRBV13, the J call TRBJ2-1; the D is unclear. The CDR3 spans 12 residues. Between the trimmed V and J ends, which lost 5 bases and 2 bases, there was a span of 4 bases. CDR1 is PRHDT, CDR2 FYEKMQ, per germline (reference sequence). The CDR3, as DNA: TGTGCCAGCAGCCTCGCCTACAATGAGCAGTTCTTC. Amino acid sequence: CASSLAYNEQFF.

The J gene is TRBJ1-2, the V gene TRBV30; maybe TRBD1 (6 bases). The CDR3 has 12 residues. Germline V gene data show CDR1 as GTSNPN and CDR2 as SVGIG (reference sequence). V was shortened by 2 bases and J by 5 bases, with 9 bases between the two germline ends. CDR3 nucleotides: TGTGCCTGGAGTCCAACAGGGTATGGCTACACCTTC. Its translation is CAWSPTGYGYTF.

The gene calls are TRBV5-1 and TRBJ1-2, with D maybe TRBD1 (5 bases). Trimming cost V 0 bases and J 8 bases, with 11 bases left between them. Germline V gene data show CDR1 as SGHRS and CDR2 as YFSETQ. There are 13 residues in the CDR3. CDR3 sequence (DNA): TGCGCCAGCAGCTTGGACGGGGGGAACGGCTACACCTTC. Translating gives CASSLDGGNGYTF.

V gene TRBV27 combines with J gene TRBJ2-2, with TRBD1 matching 8 bases. The CDR3 is 14 amino acids. Germline-derived CDR1 and CDR2 are MNHEY and SMNVEV (reference sequence). After removal of 5 bases from V and 10 bases from J, the junction contained 9 bases not matched to a gene. For the CDR3, the DNA is TGTGCCAGCAGTCCGACAGGGGAGGTTGCGGAGCTGTTTTTT. Protein: CASSPTGEVAELFF.

The CDR3 DNA is TGTGCCAGTAGTATCCCCGGGACAGGCCATGATACTAACTATGGCTACACCTTC. This codes for CASSIPGTGHDTNYGYTF. The J gene is TRBJ1-2, the V gene TRBV19, with 8 positions matching TRBD1. The CDR3 covers 18 residues. Germline CDR1 LNHDA, CDR2 SQIVND (reference sequence). V lost 3 bases to trimming and J lost 0 bases; unmatched junction nucleotides: 12. Full variable domain (missing parts from reference TRBV19 and TRBJ1-2): DGGITQSPKYLFRKEGQNVTLSCEQNLNHDAMYWYRQDPGQGLRLIYYSQIVNDFQKGDIAEGYSVSREKKESFPLTVTSAQKNPTAFYLCASSIPGTGHDTNYGYTFGSGTRLTVV.

This clone occurred a few times. This chain uses TRBV7-3 with TRBJ2-3, with D hard to call. The germline gives CDR1 SGHTA, CDR2 FQGTGA. V gave up 1 base and J gave up 6 bases, with 2 bases separating them. The CDR3 runs 11 residues. CDR3 region: CASSLRDTQYF. DNA of the CDR3: TGTGCCAGCAGCTTAAGGGATACGCAGTATTTT.

The J gene is TRBJ1-1, the V gene TRBV4-2; D is possibly TRBD1 (6 bases). The V and J ends lost 1 base and 5 bases respectively, with 8 bases between them. Germline V lookup: CDR1 LGHNA, CDR2 YNFKEQ. CDR3 length: 13 amino acids. The CDR3 region has the DNA TGTGCCAGCAGCCAAGCCAGGGGTACTGAAGCTTTCTTT. It is translated as CASSQARGTEAFF.

This clone occurred a few times. This rearrangement joins TRBV29-1 to TRBJ2-1, with 9 nucleotides matching TRBD2. V lost 2 bases and J lost 4; bases outside the gene matches: 9. Germline CDR1 and CDR2: SQVTM and ANQGSEA. The CDR3 contains 16 residues. As DNA, the CDR3 is TGCAGCGTTGAATATCTGACTAGCGGTGATTACAATGAGCAGTTCTTC. Its translation: CSVEYLTSGDYNEQFF.

This clone came up a few times. The chain carries TRBV19 and TRBJ2-7; D unresolved. The CDR3 runs 11 residues. CDR1 LNHDA and CDR2 SQIVND come from the germline V gene (reference sequence). Trimming shortened V by 1 base and J by 6 bases, and 4 bases separated the two germline ends. CDR3 amino acids: CASSIGVEQYF. CDR3 nucleotide sequence: TGTGCCAGTAGTATAGGAGTCGAGCAGTACTTC.